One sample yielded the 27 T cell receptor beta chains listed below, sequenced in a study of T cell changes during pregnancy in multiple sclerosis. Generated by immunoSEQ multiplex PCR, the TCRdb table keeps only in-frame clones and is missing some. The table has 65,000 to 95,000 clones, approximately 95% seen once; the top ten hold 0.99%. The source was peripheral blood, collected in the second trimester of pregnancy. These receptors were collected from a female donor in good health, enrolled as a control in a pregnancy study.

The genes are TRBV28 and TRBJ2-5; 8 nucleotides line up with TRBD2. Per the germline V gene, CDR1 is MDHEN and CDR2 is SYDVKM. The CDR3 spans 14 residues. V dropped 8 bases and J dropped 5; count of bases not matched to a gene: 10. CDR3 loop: CASSVAGLRETQYF. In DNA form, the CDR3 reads TGTGCCAGCTCTGTAGCGGGGCTTAGGGAGACCCAGTACTTC.

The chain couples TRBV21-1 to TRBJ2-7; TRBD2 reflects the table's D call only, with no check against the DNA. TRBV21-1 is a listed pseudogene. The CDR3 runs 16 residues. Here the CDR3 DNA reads TGTGCCAGCAGCATCTTGTCGGCAGCGATTCACTACGAGCAGTACTTC. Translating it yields CASSILSAAIHYEQYF.

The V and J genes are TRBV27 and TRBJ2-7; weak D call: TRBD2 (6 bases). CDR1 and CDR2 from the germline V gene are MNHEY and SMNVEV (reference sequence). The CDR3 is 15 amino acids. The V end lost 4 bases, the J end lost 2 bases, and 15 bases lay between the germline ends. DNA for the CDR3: TGTGCCAGCAGTTCCCTGATGGGGGGAGCCTACGAGCAGTACTTC. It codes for CASSSLMGGAYEQYF.

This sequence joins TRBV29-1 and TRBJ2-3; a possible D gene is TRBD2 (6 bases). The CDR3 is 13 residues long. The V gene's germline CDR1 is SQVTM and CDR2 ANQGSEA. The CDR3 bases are TGCAGTACGAGCGGGCCTAGCACAGATACGCAGTATTTT. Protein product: CSTSGPSTDTQYF.

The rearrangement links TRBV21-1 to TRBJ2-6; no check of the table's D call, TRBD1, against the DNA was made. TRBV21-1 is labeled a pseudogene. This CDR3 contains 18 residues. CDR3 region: CASRAAGHSLSGANVLTF. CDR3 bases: TGTGCCAGCAGGGCGGCAGGGCACTCTCTCTCTGGGGCCAACGTCCTGACTTTC.

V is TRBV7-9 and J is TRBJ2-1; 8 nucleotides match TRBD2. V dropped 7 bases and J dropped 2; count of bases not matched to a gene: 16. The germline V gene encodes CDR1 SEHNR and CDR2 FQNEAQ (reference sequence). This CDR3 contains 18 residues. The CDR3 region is CASTGGALGAGAYNEQFF. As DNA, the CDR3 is TGTGCCAGCACGGGTGGGGCCTTGGGAGCGGGAGCCTACAATGAGCAGTTCTTC.

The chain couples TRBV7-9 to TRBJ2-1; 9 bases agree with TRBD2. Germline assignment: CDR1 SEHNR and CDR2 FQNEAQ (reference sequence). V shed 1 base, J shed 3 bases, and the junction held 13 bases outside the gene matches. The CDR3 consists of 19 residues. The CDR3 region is CASSLGRGSGRRVYNEQFF. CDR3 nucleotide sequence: TGTGCCAGCAGCTTAGGGCGGGGTAGCGGGAGACGGGTCTACAATGAGCAGTTCTTC.

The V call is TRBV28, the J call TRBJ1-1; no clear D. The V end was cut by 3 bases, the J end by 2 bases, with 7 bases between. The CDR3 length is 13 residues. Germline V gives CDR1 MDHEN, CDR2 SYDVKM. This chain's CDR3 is CASSLPVNTEAFF. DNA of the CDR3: TGTGCCAGCAGTTTGCCGGTCAACACTGAAGCTTTCTTT.

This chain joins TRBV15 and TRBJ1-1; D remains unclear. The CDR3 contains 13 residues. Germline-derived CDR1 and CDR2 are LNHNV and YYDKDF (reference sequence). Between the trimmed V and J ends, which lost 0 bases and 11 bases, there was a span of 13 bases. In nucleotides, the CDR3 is TGTGCCACCAGCAGAGAAGGTCGAGGAGCCGCTTTCTTT. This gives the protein CATSREGRGAAFF.

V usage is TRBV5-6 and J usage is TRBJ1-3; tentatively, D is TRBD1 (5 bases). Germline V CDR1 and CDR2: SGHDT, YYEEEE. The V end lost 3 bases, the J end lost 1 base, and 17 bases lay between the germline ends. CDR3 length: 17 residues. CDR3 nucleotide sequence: TGTGCCAGCAGCTGCCCCACCGACAGATTATCTGGAAACACCATATATTTT. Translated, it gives CASSCPTDRLSGNTIYF.

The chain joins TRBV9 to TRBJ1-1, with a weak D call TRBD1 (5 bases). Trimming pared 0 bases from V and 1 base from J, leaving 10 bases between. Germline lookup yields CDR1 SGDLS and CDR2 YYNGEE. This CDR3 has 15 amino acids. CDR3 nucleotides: TGTGCCAGCAGCGTAGGGGGTAGGGGGAACACTGAAGCTTTCTTT. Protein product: CASSVGGRGNTEAFF.

CDR3 region: CASSIYIRVAGDYNEQFF. For the CDR3, the DNA is TGTGCCAGTAGTATATACATACGGGTAGCGGGGGATTACAATGAGCAGTTCTTC. J is TRBJ2-1 and V is TRBV19; 9 positions match TRBD2. Germline V gene sequence: CDR1 LNHDA, CDR2 SQIVND (reference sequence). The CDR3 is 18 amino acids. The ends lost 2 bases at V and 4 bases at J; junction bases unmatched: 12.

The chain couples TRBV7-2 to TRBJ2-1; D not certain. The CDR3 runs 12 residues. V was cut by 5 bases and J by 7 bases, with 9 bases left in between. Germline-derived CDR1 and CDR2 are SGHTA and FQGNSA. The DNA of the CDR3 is TGTGCCAGCAGCCCTTCCCGGAATGAGCAGTTCTTC. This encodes CASSPSRNEQFF.

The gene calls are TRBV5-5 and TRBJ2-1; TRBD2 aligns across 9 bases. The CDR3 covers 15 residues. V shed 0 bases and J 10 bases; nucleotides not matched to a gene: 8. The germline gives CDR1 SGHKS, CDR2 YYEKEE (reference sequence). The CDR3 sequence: CASSLAVAGATEQFF. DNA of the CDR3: TGTGCCAGCAGCTTGGCGGTAGCGGGAGCCACAGAGCAGTTCTTC. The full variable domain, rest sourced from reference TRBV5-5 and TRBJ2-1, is DAGVTQSPTHLIKTRGQQVTLRCSPISGHKSVSWYQQVLGQGPQFIFQYYEKEERGRGNFPDRFSARQFPNYSSELNVNALLLGDSALYLCASSLAVAGATEQFFGPGTRLTVL.

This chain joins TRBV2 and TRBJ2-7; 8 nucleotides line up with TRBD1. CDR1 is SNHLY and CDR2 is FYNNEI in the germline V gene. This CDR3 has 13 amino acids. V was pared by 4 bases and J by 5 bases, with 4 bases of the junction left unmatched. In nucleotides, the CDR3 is TGTGCCAGCAGTGGACAGGGGACCCACGAGCAGTACTTC. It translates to CASSGQGTHEQYF.

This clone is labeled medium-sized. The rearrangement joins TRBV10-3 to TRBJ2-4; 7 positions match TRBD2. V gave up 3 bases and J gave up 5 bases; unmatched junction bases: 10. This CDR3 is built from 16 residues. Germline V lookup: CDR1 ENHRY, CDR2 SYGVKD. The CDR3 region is CAISDWGDGGENIQYF. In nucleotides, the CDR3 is TGTGCCATCAGTGACTGGGGGGATGGGGGGGAAAACATTCAGTACTTC.

The CDR3 loop is CASSRDRELNGYTF. DNA for the CDR3: TGTGCCAGTTCGCGGGACAGGGAATTGAATGGCTACACCTTC. The genes are TRBV30 and TRBJ1-2; TRBD1 aligns across 9 bases. Germline CDR1 GTSNPN, CDR2 SVGIG (reference sequence). CDR3 size: 14 residues. V shed 8 bases, J shed 6 bases, and the junction held 13 bases outside the gene matches.

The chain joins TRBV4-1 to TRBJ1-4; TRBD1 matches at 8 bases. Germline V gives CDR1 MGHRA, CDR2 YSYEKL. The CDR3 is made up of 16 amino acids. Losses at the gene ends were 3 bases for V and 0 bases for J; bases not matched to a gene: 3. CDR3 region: CASSHLQGATNEKLFF. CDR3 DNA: TGCGCCAGCAGCCACCTACAGGGGGCAACTAATGAAAAACTGTTTTTT.

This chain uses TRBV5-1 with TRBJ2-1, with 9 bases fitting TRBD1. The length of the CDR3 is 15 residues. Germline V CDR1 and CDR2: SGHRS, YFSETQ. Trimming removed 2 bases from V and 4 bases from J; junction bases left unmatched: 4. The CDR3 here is CASSFGQGSYNEQFF. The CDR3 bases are TGCGCCAGCAGCTTTGGACAGGGGAGTTACAATGAGCAGTTCTTC. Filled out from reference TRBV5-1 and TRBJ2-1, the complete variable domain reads KAGVTQTPRYLIKTRGQQVTLSCSPISGHRSVSWYQQTPGQGLQFLFEYFSETQRNKGNFPGRFSGRQFSNSRSEMNVSTLELGDSALYLCASSFGQGSYNEQFFGPGTRLTVL.

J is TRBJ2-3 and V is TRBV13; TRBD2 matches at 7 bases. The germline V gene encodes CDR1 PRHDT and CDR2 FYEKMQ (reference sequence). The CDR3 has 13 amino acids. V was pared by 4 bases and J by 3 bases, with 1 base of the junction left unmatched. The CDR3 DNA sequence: TGTGCCAGCAGCTGGGGGGGGACAGATACGCAGTATTTT. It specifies CASSWGGTDTQYF. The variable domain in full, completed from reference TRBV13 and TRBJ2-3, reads AAGVIQSPRHLIKEKRETATLKCYPIPRHDTVYWYQQGPGQDPQFLISFYEKMQSDKGSIPDRFSAQQFSDYHSELNMSSLELGDSALYFCASSWGGTDTQYFGPGTRLTVL.

In nucleotides, the CDR3 is TGTGCCAGCAGTCAAGCCACAGATACGCAGTATTTT. Encoded protein: CASSQATDTQYF. The chain employs TRBV11-1 and TRBJ2-3; D is uncertain. V dropped 6 bases and J dropped 2 bases, with 6 bases sitting between them. Per germline, CDR1 SGHAT and CDR2 FQDESV (reference sequence). The CDR3 is 12 amino acids. The full variable domain, in which reference TRBV11-1 and TRBJ2-3 provide the parts outside the CDR3, is EAEVAQSPRYKITEKSQAVAFWCDPISGHATLYWYRQILGQGPELLVQFQDESVVDDSQLPKDRFSAERLKGVDSTLKIQPAELGDSAMYLCASSQATDTQYFGPGTRLTVL.

CDR3 protein: CASSPTQGGGPNTGELFF. The CDR3 DNA reads as TGCGCCAGCAGCCCGACACAAGGAGGTGGGCCCAACACCGGGGAGCTGTTTTTT. V gene TRBV5-1 combines with J gene TRBJ2-2, with D possibly TRBD2 on 5 matching bases. Trimming removed 4 bases from V and 2 bases from J, with 21 bases in between. Germline V lookup: CDR1 SGHRS, CDR2 YFSETQ. The CDR3 spans 18 residues.

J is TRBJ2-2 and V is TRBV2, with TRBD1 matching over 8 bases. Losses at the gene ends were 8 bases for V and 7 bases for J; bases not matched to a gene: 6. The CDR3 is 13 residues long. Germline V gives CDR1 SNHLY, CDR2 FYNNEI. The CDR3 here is CASGRGLVGELFF. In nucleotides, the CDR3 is TGTGCCAGCGGCAGGGGGCTTGTCGGGGAGCTGTTTTTT.

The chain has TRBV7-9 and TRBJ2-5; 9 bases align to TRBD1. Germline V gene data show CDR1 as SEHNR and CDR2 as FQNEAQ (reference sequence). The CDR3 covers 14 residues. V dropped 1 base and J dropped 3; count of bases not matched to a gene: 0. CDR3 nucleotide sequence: TGTGCCAGCAGCTTAGGGGACAGGGAAGAGACCCAGTACTTC. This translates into CASSLGDREETQYF.

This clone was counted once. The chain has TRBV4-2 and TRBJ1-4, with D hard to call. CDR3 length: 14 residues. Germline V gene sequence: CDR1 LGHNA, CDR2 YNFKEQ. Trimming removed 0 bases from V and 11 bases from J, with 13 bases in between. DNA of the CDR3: TGTGCCAGCAGCCAAGAAGGAGGATTTGGGAAACTGTTTTTT. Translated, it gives CASSQEGGFGKLFF.

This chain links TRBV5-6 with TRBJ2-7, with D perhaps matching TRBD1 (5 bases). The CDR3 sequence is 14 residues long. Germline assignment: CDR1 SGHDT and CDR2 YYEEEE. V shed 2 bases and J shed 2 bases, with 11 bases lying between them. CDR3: CASSLGDRAYEQYF. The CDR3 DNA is TGTGCCAGCAGCTTAGGCGACAGAGCCTACGAGCAGTACTTC.

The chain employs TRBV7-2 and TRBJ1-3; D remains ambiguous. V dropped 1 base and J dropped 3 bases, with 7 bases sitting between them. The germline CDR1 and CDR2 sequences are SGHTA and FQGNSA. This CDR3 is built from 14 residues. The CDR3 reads CASSLGSGGNTIYF. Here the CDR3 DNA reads TGTGCCAGCAGCTTAGGTTCAGGTGGAAACACCATATATTTT.